These 11 T cell receptor beta chains share one sample of origin, sequenced in a study of blood T cell repertoires in COVID-19. The method was immunoSEQ multiplex PCR; TCRdb's version includes in-frame clones alone and lacks a portion of them. The sample records 250,000 to 350,000 clones, approximately 90% being singletons. Sequencing input: peripheral blood. These receptors were collected from a young woman with active or convalescent COVID-19.

V usage is TRBV3-1 (or the pseudogene TRBV3-2) and J usage is TRBJ2-2, with D tentatively TRBD2 (6 bases). This CDR3 spans 15 amino acids. V shed 8 bases and J shed 5 bases, with 18 bases lying between them. The germline V gene encodes CDR1 LGHDT and CDR2 YNNKEL (reference sequence). CDR3 DNA sequence: TGTGCCAGCGGGCCCTCGTGGGGGGATACCGGGGAGCTGTTTTTT. Protein product: CASGPSWGDTGELFF.

The chain carries TRBV7-2 and TRBJ1-1, with TRBD1 matching 8 bases. The germline CDR1 and CDR2 sequences are SGHTA and FQGNSA. The CDR3 runs 15 residues. V was pared by 3 bases and J by 1 base, with 4 bases of the junction left unmatched. CDR3 sequence (DNA): TGTGCCAGCAGCTTTACCGGGACAGGGAACACTGAAGCTTTCTTT. Translating gives CASSFTGTGNTEAFF.

The V gene is TRBV7-9, the J gene TRBJ1-6, with a possible D match to TRBD1 (5 bases). This CDR3 is built from 14 residues. The germline CDR1 and CDR2 sequences are SEHNR and FQNEAQ (reference sequence). V lost 3 bases to trimming and J lost 10 bases, with 13 bases between them. The CDR3 DNA follows: TGTGCCAGCAGCTTCGGGGGGATAGGGTCACCCCTCCACTTT. Translated: CASSFGGIGSPLHF. Together with reference TRBV7-9 and TRBJ1-6, the CDR3 gives the full variable domain: DTGVSQNPRHKITKRGQNVTFRCDPISEHNRLYWYRQTLGQGPEFLTYFQNEAQLEKSRLLSDRFSAERPKGSFSTLEIQRTEQGDSAMYLCASSFGGIGSPLHFGNGTRLTVT.

The J gene is TRBJ1-6, the V gene TRBV28; tentative D call: TRBD1 (6 bases). Trimming took off 3 bases at V and 6 bases at J, with 9 bases between the two ends. CDR3 length equals 14 residues. Germline V gene sequence: CDR1 MDHEN, CDR2 SYDVKM. The CDR3 loop reads CASSLDSSNSPLHF. For the CDR3, the DNA is TGTGCCAGCAGTTTGGACAGCAGTAATTCACCCCTCCACTTT.

The chain joins TRBV9 to TRBJ1-2; tentatively, D is TRBD1 (6 bases). V lost 3 bases to trimming and J lost 8 bases, with 17 bases between them. This CDR3 region has 14 residues. From germline, CDR1 is SGDLS and CDR2 YYNGEE. As DNA, the CDR3 is TGTGCCAGCAGCGCAGGGGACCGAGTGGGCGGCTACACCTTC. It encodes CASSAGDRVGGYTF. The entire variable domain, with the rest obtained from reference TRBV9 and TRBJ1-2, is as follows: DSGVTQTPKHLITATGQRVTLRCSPRSGDLSVYWYQQSLDQGLQFLIQYYNGEERAKGNILERFSAQQFPDLHSELNLSSLELGDSALYFCASSAGDRVGGYTFGSGTRLTVV.

The chain employs TRBV6-2 or TRBV6-3 and TRBJ2-3; 13 nucleotides line up with TRBD2. Germline V gene sequence: CDR1 MNHEY, CDR2 SVGEGT. J gave up 7 bases and V 6 bases, and 7 bases lay outside the gene matches. The CDR3 contains 15 residues. Written as DNA, the CDR3 is TGTGCCAGCAGCTTACTAGCGGGGGGGAGTCATACGCAGTATTTT. Translated, it gives CASSLLAGGSHTQYF.

This chain links TRBV15 with TRBJ2-2; D might be TRBD1 (5 bases). Per the germline V gene, CDR1 is LNHNV and CDR2 is YYDKDF (reference sequence). The CDR3 is made up of 15 amino acids. V lost 5 bases and J lost 2, with 12 bases in between. CDR3 in amino acids: CATSPDRTNTGELFF. The CDR3 DNA sequence: TGTGCCACCAGCCCCGACAGAACTAACACCGGGGAGCTGTTTTTT. Full variable domain (missing parts from reference TRBV15 and TRBJ2-2): DAMVIQNPRYQVTQFGKPVTLSCSQTLNHNVMYWYQQKSSQAPKLLFHYYDKDFNNEADTPDNFQSRRPNTSFCFLDIRSPGLGDTAMYLCATSPDRTNTGELFFGEGSRLTVL.

V gene TRBV7-8 combines with J gene TRBJ1-6; 9 bases match TRBD1. CDR1 SGHVS and CDR2 FQNEAQ come from the germline V gene. CDR3 length equals 14 residues. The J segment lost 11 bases and the V segment lost 1 base, leaving 3 bases of the junction unmatched. DNA of the CDR3: TGTGCCAGCAGCTTAGGACAGGGGGGGACACCCCTCCACTTT. It codes for CASSLGQGGTPLHF.

The genes are TRBV27 and TRBJ1-1, with D possibly matching TRBD1 (5 bases). Germline CDR1 is MNHEY and CDR2 is SMNVEV (reference sequence). V was cut by 7 bases and J by 0 bases, with 12 bases left in between. The CDR3 contains 14 residues. CDR3 loop: CASKKTALNTEAFF. DNA of the CDR3: TGTGCCAGCAAAAAGACAGCTTTGAACACTGAAGCTTTCTTT.

V gene TRBV19 combines with J gene TRBJ1-1, with D possibly being TRBD1 (6 bases). With 2 bases removed from V and 3 bases from J, the gap between germline ends came to 10 bases. Germline V gives CDR1 LNHDA, CDR2 SQIVND (reference sequence). The CDR3 has 14 amino acids. CDR3 region: CASSILQGYTEAFF. The CDR3 coding sequence is TGTGCCAGTAGTATATTACAGGGTTACACTGAAGCTTTCTTT. The variable domain in full, completed from reference TRBV19 and TRBJ1-1, reads DGGITQSPKYLFRKEGQNVTLSCEQNLNHDAMYWYRQDPGQGLRLIYYSQIVNDFQKGDIAEGYSVSREKKESFPLTVTSAQKNPTAFYLCASSILQGYTEAFFGQGTRLTVV.

V and J are TRBV30 and TRBJ1-1, with a possible D match to TRBD1 (6 bases). The CDR3 totals 12 residues. The germline V and J ends were trimmed by 3 bases and 11 bases, with 16 bases remaining between them. Germline CDR1 is GTSNPN and CDR2 is SVGIG (reference sequence). The CDR3 bases are TGTGCCTGGAGGACCCAGGGGCCCGGGGCTTTCTTT. It encodes CAWRTQGPGAFF.